This TCR beta chain was sequenced for a study of graft-versus-host responses after intestinal transplantation. Study information: Following induction with anti-thymocyte globulin, all recipients were given tacrolimus and steroids for two to three years.

Findings of the study overall: After transplant, early declines in HvG clones were associated with peak levels of circulating GvH clones. Where graft-donor T cell macrochimerism was present, patients had high graft-versus-host to host-versus-graft clonal ratios in allografts.

Assay: immunoSEQ multiplex PCR; the TCRdb copy retains only in-frame clones and omits some. This sample has about 81,000 clones, with approximately 89% found just once. Turning to this clone: Antigen specificity is unknown.

Looked up from germline, CDR1 is SEHNR and CDR2 is FQNEAQ (reference sequence). V was clipped by 6 bases and J by 6 bases, with 14 bases between them. CDR3 size: 14 residues. The sample in question was unstimulated CD4+ T cells sorted from spleen or lymph node cells, obtained before transplant. The TCR comes from a human donor who was the organ donor for an intestinal transplant. The chain is built from TRBV7-9 and TRBJ1-4; no firm D call. The DNA of the CDR3 is TGTGCCAGCAGTTTAAGGGAGGTTGATGAAAAACTGTTTTTT. Its translation: CASSLREVDEKLFF.